This T cell receptor beta chain comes out of a study of cytomegalovirus exposure and HLA in healthy donors. 60 Vbeta and 13 Jbeta primers were used in PCR. Sequencing used immunoSEQ multiplex PCR; TCRdb keeps in-frame clones, though not all of them. The data contain around 100,000 clones, approximately 60% of them singletons. The germline V gene has CDR1 MNHNY and CDR2 SVGAGI (reference sequence). The CDR3 is 15 amino acids. After removal of 6 bases from V and 5 bases from J, the junction contained 6 bases not matched to a gene. This chain connects TRBV6-6 to TRBJ2-3; TRBD2 agrees at 12 bases. Sequencing used PBMCs. The clonotype originates from a woman between 25 and 40 years old in good health and CMV-seronegative. CDR3 sequence: CASRGGLAGGDTQYF. The CDR3 DNA is TGTGCCAGCAGGGGGGGACTAGCGGGCGGAGATACGCAGTATTTT.